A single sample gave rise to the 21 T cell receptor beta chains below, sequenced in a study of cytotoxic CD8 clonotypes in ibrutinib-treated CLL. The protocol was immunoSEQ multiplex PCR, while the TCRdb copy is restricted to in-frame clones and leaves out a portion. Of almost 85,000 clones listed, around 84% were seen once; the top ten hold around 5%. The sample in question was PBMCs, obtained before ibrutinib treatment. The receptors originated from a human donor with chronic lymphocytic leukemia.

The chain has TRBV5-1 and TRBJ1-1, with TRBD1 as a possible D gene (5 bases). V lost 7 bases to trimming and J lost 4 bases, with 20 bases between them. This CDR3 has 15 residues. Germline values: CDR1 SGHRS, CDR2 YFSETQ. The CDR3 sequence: CASLGFGGRRTEAFF. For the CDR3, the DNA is TGCGCCAGCCTGGGCTTTGGGGGACGTCGCACTGAAGCTTTCTTT.

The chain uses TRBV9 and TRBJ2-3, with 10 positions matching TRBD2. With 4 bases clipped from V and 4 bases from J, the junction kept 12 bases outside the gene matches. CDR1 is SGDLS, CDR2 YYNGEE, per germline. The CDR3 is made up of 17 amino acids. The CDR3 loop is CASSTPLAGAWADTQYF. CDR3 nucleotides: TGTGCCAGCAGCACCCCCCTAGCGGGAGCTTGGGCAGATACGCAGTATTTT.

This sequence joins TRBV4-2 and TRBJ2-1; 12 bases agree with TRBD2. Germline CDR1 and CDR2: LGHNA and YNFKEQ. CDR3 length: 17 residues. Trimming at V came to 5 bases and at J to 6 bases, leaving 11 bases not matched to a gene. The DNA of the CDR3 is TGTGCCAGCAGCTCACGACTAGCGGGAGCCGTGGCCAATGAGCAGTTCTTC. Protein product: CASSSRLAGAVANEQFF.

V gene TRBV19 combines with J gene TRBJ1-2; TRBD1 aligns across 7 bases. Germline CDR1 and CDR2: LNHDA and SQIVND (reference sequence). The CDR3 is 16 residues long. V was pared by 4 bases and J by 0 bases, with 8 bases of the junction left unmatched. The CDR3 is CASSTLYQGANYGYTF. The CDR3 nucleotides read TGTGCCAGTAGTACGCTATACCAGGGGGCTAACTATGGCTACACCTTC.

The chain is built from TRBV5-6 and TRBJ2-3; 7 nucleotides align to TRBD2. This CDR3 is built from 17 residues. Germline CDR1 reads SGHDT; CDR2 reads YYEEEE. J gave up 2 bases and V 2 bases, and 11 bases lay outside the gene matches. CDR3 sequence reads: CASSLYPAGEDTDTQYF. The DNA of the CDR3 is TGTGCCAGCAGCTTATACCCCGCGGGAGAGGACACAGATACGCAGTATTTT.

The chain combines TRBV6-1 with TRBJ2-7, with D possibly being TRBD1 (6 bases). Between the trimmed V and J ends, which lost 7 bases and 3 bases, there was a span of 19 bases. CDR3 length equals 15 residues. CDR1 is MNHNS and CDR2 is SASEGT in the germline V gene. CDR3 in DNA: TGTGCCAGCACCCCTTGGGGGCTTGGGGTCTACGAGCAGTACTTC. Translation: CASTPWGLGVYEQYF.

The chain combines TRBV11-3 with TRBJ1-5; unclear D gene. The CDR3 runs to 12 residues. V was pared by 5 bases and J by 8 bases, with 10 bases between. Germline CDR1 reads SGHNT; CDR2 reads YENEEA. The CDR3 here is CASSNPGEPQHF. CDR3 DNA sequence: TGTGCCAGCAGCAACCCGGGCGAGCCCCAGCATTTT.

CDR3 DNA sequence: TGCGCCAGCAGCAGGACAGGAGGGGCATTGCATGGCTACACCTTC. The encoded protein is CASSRTGGALHGYTF. The chain is built from TRBV4-3 and TRBJ1-2; TRBD1 matches 7 bases. Germline assignment: CDR1 LGHNA and CDR2 YSLEER. V dropped 5 bases and J dropped 6; count of bases not matched to a gene: 12. The CDR3 is 15 amino acids.

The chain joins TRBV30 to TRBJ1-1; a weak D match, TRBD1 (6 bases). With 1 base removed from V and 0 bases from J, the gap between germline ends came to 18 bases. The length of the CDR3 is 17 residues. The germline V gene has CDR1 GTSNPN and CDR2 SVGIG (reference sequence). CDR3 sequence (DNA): TGTGCCTGGAGTGCCGGACAGCCCCCACGGGTGAACACTGAAGCTTTCTTT. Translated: CAWSAGQPPRVNTEAFF.

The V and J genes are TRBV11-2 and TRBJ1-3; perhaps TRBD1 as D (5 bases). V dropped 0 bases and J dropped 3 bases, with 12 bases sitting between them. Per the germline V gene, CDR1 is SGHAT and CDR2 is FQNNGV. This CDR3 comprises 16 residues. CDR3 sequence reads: CASSLDSQGDGNTIYF. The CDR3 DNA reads TGTGCCAGCAGCTTAGACTCCCAGGGAGATGGAAACACCATATATTTT.

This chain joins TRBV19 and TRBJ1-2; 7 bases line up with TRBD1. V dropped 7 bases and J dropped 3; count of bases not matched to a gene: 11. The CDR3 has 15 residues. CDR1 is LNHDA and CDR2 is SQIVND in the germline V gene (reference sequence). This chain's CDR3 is CASTNTRTGDYGYTF. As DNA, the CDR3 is TGTGCCAGTACCAATACCCGGACAGGTGACTATGGCTACACCTTC.

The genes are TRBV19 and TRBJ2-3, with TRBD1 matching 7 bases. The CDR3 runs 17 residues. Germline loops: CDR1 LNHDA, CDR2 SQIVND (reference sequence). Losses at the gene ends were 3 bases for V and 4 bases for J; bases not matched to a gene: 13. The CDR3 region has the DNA TGTGCCAGTAGTATTGTGGGCACAGGGGCGCCGGCAGATACGCAGTATTTT. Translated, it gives CASSIVGTGAPADTQYF.

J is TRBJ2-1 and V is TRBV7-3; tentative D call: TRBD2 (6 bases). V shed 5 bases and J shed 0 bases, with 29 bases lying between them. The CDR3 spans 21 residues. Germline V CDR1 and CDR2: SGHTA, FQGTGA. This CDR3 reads CASSLPNSEGGRMSSYNEQFF. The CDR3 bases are TGTGCCAGCAGCCTGCCCAATTCAGAAGGAGGGAGAATGAGCTCCTACAATGAGCAGTTCTTC.

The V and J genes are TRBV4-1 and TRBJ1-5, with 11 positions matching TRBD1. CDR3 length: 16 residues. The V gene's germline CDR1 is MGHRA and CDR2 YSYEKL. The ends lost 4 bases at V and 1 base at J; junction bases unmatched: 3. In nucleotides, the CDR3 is TGCGCCAGCAGCCTGGGGACAGGGGGAAGCAATCAGCCCCAGCATTTT. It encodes CASSLGTGGSNQPQHF.

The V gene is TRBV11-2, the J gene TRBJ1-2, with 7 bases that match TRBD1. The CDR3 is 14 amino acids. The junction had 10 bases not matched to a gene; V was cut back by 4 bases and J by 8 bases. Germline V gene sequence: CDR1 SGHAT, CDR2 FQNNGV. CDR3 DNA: TGTGCCAGCAGCTCCGTACAGGGGCCGGGAGGCTACACCTTC. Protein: CASSSVQGPGGYTF.

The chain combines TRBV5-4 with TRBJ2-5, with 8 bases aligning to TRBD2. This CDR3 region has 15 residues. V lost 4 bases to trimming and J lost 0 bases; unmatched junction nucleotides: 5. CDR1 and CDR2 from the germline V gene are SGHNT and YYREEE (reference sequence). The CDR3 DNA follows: TGTGCCAGCAGCCGTTCTAGCGGGTACCAAGAGACCCAGTACTTC. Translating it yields CASSRSSGYQETQYF.

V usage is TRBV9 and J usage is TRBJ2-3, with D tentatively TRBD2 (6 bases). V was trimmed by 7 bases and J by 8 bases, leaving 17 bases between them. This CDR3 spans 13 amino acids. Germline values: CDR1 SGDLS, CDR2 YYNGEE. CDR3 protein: CASGPLDGGTQYF. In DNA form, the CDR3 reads TGTGCCAGCGGCCCTTTGGACGGGGGTACGCAGTATTTT.

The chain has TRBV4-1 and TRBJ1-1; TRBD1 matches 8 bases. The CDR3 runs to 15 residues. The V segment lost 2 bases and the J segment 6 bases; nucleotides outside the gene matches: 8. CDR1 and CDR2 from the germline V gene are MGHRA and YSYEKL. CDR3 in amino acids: CASSQLGQGVSEAFF. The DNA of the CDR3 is TGCGCCAGCAGCCAACTCGGACAGGGCGTTTCTGAAGCTTTCTTT.

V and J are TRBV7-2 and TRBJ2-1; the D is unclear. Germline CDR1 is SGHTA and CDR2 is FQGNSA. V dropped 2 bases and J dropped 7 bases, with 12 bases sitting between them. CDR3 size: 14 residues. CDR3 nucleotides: TGTGCCAGCAGCTTACGGCGCGAAGCGAATGAGCAGTTCTTC. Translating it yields CASSLRREANEQFF.

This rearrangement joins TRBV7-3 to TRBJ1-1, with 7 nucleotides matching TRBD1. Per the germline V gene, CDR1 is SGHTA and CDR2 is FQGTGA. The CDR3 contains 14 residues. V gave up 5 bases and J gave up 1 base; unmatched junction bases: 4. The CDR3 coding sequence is TGTGCCAGCAGCCCGGGACAGCGGAACACTGAAGCTTTCTTT. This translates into CASSPGQRNTEAFF.

CDR3 sequence reads: CASSIYYTDTQYF. The CDR3 nucleotides read TGTGCCAGTAGTATCTACTACACAGATACGCAGTATTTT. The rearrangement joins TRBV19 to TRBJ2-3; D unresolved. Germline V gene sequence: CDR1 LNHDA, CDR2 SQIVND (reference sequence). This CDR3 spans 13 amino acids. V was clipped by 3 bases and J by 2 bases, with 6 bases between them.